This T cell receptor beta chain was profiled in a study of cytomegalovirus exposure and HLA in healthy donors. This CDR3 has 14 residues. From germline, CDR1 is SGHTA and CDR2 FQGTGA. It was with 60 Vbeta and 13 Jbeta primers that the PCR ran. Produced via immunoSEQ multiplex PCR; TCRdb's table is partial and in-frame only. The sample shows approximately 140,000 clones, approximately 71% of them seen only once. V and J are TRBV7-3 and TRBJ2-5; 9 positions agree with TRBD1. Judging by the DNA end, TRBJ2-7 fits better; the J call may be wrong. The sample consisted of PBMCs. The receptor was isolated from a man aged 35 to 55 in good health and CMV-seronegative. CDR3 amino acids: CASSAQGASYEQYF. CDR3 nucleotides: TGTGCCAGCAGCGCACAGGGGGCCTCCTACGAGCAGTACTTC.